Presented here are 15 T cell receptor beta chains from one specimen sequenced in a study of human T cells and chemical hapten exposure. MiXCR, run by TCRdb on the RACE reads, gives a single entry per CDR3 protein. The top ten clones hold about 1.6% of a sample with approximately 45,000 distinct CDR3 sequences, approximately 4.5% of them seen once. As for time point: healthy volunteer bleed at 2 weeks. Before extraction, the whole blood was not fractionated, and total RNA was taken from it. The specimen was whole blood. The source is a female donor in good health. Some clones in this sample may be carry-over from other donors' samples.

This clonotype was counted ten times or more. The J gene is TRBJ2-2, the V gene TRBV6-5, with 10 positions matching TRBD2. Trimming at V came to 0 bases and at J to 7 bases, leaving 14 bases not matched to a gene. The CDR3 is 19 amino acids. Germline CDR1 and CDR2: MNHEY and SVGAGI. The CDR3 nucleotides are TGTGCCAGCAGTTACTCGATTAGCGGGGGGCCGACGTCCGGCGGGGAGCTGTTTTTT. As protein: CASSYSISGGPTSGGELFF.

This clonotype was detected many times. V usage is TRBV29-1 and J usage is TRBJ1-3, with D maybe TRBD1 (6 bases). This CDR3 is built from 17 residues. Trimming shortened V by 3 bases and J by 2 bases, and 20 bases separated the two germline ends. Germline V CDR1 and CDR2: SQVTM, ANQGSEA. The CDR3 DNA sequence: TGCAGCGTTGAGGGGACCAACGACAGGATCGCTGGAAACACCATATATTTT. Protein product: CSVEGTNDRIAGNTIYF.

This clonotype was counted many times. DNA of the CDR3: TGTGCCAGCAGCTTAGTACAGGGGAAAGCTTTCTTT. Translating gives CASSLVQGKAFF. V and J are TRBV7-2 and TRBJ1-1, with 7 bases that match TRBD1. The CDR3 covers 12 residues. Per the germline V gene, CDR1 is SGHTA and CDR2 is FQGNSA. The V gene end was trimmed by 1 base and the J gene end by 9 bases; junction bases not matched to a gene: 2.

CDR3 in amino acids: CASSYQGPIEKLFF. CDR3 coding DNA: TGTGCCAGCAGTTATCAGGGGCCGATTGAAAAACTGTTTTTT. V usage is TRBV6-6 and J usage is TRBJ1-4; D is possibly TRBD1 (6 bases). V was shortened by 3 bases and J by 7 bases, with 12 bases between the two germline ends. The CDR3 is 14 residues long. Germline V gene lookup returns CDR1 MNHNY and CDR2 SVGAGI (reference sequence).

The genes are TRBV30 and TRBJ1-5; TRBD1 matches at 9 bases. With 3 bases clipped from V and 9 bases from J, the junction kept 9 bases outside the gene matches. There are 14 residues in the CDR3. Germline V gives CDR1 GTSNPN, CDR2 SVGIG (reference sequence). The CDR3 sequence is CAWRETGGGGPQHF. The CDR3, as DNA: TGTGCCTGGAGAGAGACAGGGGGAGGTGGGCCCCAGCATTTT.

This clonotype was seen ten or more times. CDR3 coding DNA: TGTGCCAGCAGTTTAAGGGTCGGGGCGGAGCGACACACAGATACGCAGTATTTT. Protein: CASSLRVGAERHTDTQYF. V gene TRBV12-3 or TRBV12-4 combines with J gene TRBJ2-3; either TRBD1 or TRBD2 may fit D (5 bases each). The V and J ends lost 2 bases and 2 bases respectively, with 20 bases between them. The CDR3 is made up of 18 amino acids.

This clonotype was seen at least ten times. This chain joins TRBV28 and TRBJ2-4; possibly TRBD2 for D (6 bases). Germline assignment: CDR1 MDHEN and CDR2 SYDVKM. Trimming left V 5 bases short and J 4 bases short, with 12 bases between. CDR3 size: 14 residues. CDR3 loop: CASSKRVAKNIQYF. In DNA form, the CDR3 reads TGTGCCAGCAGTAAGCGGGTGGCTAAAAACATTCAGTACTTC. Variable domain in full (rest from reference TRBV28 and TRBJ2-4): DVKVTQSSRYLVKRTGEKVFLECVQDMDHENMFWYRQDPGLGLRLIYFSYDVKMKEKGDIPEGYSVSREKKERFSLILESASTNQTSMYLCASSKRVAKNIQYFGAGTRLSVL.

This clonotype appeared many times. The chain recombines TRBV7-9 with TRBJ2-4; D is perhaps TRBD1 (5 bases). This CDR3 contains 14 residues. V shed 6 bases and J shed 9 bases, with 18 bases lying between them. The germline gives CDR1 SEHNR, CDR2 FQNEAQ (reference sequence). CDR3 region: CASSRALQGTIQYF. The DNA of the CDR3 is TGTGCCAGCAGTCGCGCCTTGCAGGGTACCATTCAGTACTTC.

This clonotype was found many times. J is TRBJ2-6 and V is TRBV4-3; D is ambiguous. Looked up from germline, CDR1 is LGHNA and CDR2 is YSLEER. The CDR3 extends over 16 amino acids. Deletions cut 4 bases from V and 1 base from J, with 11 bases between. The CDR3 DNA is TGCGCCAGCAGCCCTGACGGCCAATCTGGGGCCAACGTCCTGACTTTC. Translated: CASSPDGQSGANVLTF.

The genes are TRBV9 and TRBJ2-3; no definite D call. The germline V gene has CDR1 SGDLS and CDR2 YYNGEE. V lost 0 bases to trimming and J lost 2 bases, with 13 bases between them. The CDR3 extends over 16 amino acids. CDR3 protein: CASSVVGQTNTDTQYF. Here the CDR3 DNA reads TGTGCCAGCAGCGTAGTTGGCCAAACGAACACAGATACGCAGTATTTT.

The chain recombines TRBV12-3 or TRBV12-4 with TRBJ2-5; the D gene is possibly TRBD2 (7 bases). V was clipped by 3 bases and J by 5 bases, with 13 bases between them. The CDR3 extends over 14 amino acids. The CDR3 DNA sequence: TGTGCCAGCAGTTTCGGGGGGCAGAGGGAGACCCAGTACTTC. Protein sequence: CASSFGGQRETQYF.

The chain combines TRBV27 with TRBJ1-1, with 7 bases identical to TRBD1. Germline CDR1 reads MNHEY; CDR2 reads SMNVEV (reference sequence). The V gene end was trimmed by 8 bases and the J gene end by 0 bases; junction bases not matched to a gene: 3. This CDR3 has 13 amino acids. The CDR3 DNA reads TGTGCCAGCCGGGGACAGTTGAACACTGAAGCTTTCTTT. Translating gives CASRGQLNTEAFF.

This clonotype is classed as medium-sized. The rearrangement links TRBV27 to TRBJ2-1; 8 positions agree with TRBD2. The length of the CDR3 is 18 residues. Germline CDR1 is MNHEY and CDR2 is SMNVEV (reference sequence). Losses at the gene ends were 4 bases for V and 0 bases for J; bases not matched to a gene: 11. The CDR3 DNA reads as TGTGCCAGCAGTTACCAGGGCGGGGGGACTTCCTCCTACAATGAGCAGTTCTTC. It encodes CASSYQGGGTSSYNEQFF.

This clonotype showed up many times. The rearrangement joins TRBV9 to TRBJ1-1; D gene uncertain. The CDR3 loop spans 15 amino acids. CDR1 is SGDLS and CDR2 is YYNGEE in the germline V gene. Trimming removed 4 bases from V and 3 bases from J, with 16 bases in between. This CDR3 reads CASSTRPAVDTEAFF. The DNA for the CDR3 is TGTGCCAGCAGCACCCGCCCAGCAGTTGACACTGAAGCTTTCTTT.

This clonotype occurred many times. This rearrangement joins TRBV6-5 to TRBJ1-5; D is perhaps TRBD1 (6 bases). The CDR3 is made up of 17 amino acids. Trimming cost V 0 bases and J 4 bases, with 16 bases left between them. Germline V gives CDR1 MNHEY, CDR2 SVGAGI. Written as DNA, the CDR3 is TGTGCCAGCAGTTACTCCTCCGCCCGGGGGCGGAATCAGCCCCAGCATTTT. Its translation: CASSYSSARGRNQPQHF.